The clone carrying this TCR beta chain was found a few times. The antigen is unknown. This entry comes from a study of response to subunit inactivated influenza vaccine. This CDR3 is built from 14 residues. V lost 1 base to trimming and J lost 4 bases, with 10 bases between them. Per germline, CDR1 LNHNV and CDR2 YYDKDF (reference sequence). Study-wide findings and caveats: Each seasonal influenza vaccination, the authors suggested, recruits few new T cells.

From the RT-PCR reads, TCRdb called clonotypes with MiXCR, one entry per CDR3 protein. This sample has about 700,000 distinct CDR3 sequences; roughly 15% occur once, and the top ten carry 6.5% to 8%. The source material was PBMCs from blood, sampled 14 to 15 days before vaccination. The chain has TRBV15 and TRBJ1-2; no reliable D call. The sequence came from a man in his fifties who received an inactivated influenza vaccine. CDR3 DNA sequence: TGTGCCACCAGCAGAGCCTCTACACTCTATGGCTACACCTTC. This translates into CATSRASTLYGYTF.